This T cell receptor beta chain was sequenced in a study of blood T cell repertoires in COVID-19. Assay: immunoSEQ multiplex PCR; the TCRdb copy retains only in-frame clones and omits some. The profile covers about 200,000 clones, with 85% appearing a single time and roughly 5% taken by the ten largest. The sequencing input was peripheral blood. This clonotype was obtained from a woman over 75 with acute or convalescent COVID-19.

The DNA for the CDR3 is TGCGCCAGCAGCCGACAGGGAGGCTTAGGTTCACCCCTCCACTTT. Translated, it gives CASSRQGGLGSPLHF. The chain has TRBV4-3 and TRBJ1-6; 7 bases align to TRBD1. V trimming: 4 bases; J trimming: 9 bases; junction bases outside the gene matches: 9. Germline CDR1 reads LGHNA; CDR2 reads YSLEER. The CDR3 is 15 residues long.